The rows below give T cell receptor beta chains drawn from one sample of a study of regulatory T cells in long-lasting Graves disease. TCRdb reprocessed the multiplex PCR reads via MiXCR and lists one record per CDR3 protein. The data hold under 500,000 distinct CDR3 sequences, with around 17% observed a single time. The same sample was also used in a study of T cells in Graves' hyperthyroidism and ophthalmopathy.

The sequencing here drew on peripheral blood mononuclear cells (PBMCs), taken at new diagnosis, from a patient treated with antithyroid drugs. Receptor source: a woman aged 30 to 39 with Graves disease. The CDR3 runs from the conserved cysteine through the conserved F or W. The D gene is left open where the match is weak. Only some rows state a clone size, as once, few, many or a class for expanded clones.

D gene,V gene,J gene,CDR3 length,clone size,CDR3 DNA,CDR3 protein
TRBD1,TRBV11-3,TRBJ2-6,20,-,TGTGCCAGCAGCTACCGACAGGGGCCTATCCTTAACTCTGGGGCCAACGTCCTGACTTTC,CASSYRQGPILNSGANVLTF
TRBD2,TRBV5-5,TRBJ2-2,16,-,TGTGCCAGCAGCTTGAATAGCGGGAGACACACCGGGGAGCTGTTTTTT,CASSLNSGRHTGELFF
-,TRBV20-1,TRBJ2-6,14,many,TGCAGTGCTAGGAGTGGTTCCGGGGCCAACGTCCTGACTTTC,CSARSGSGANVLTF
-,TRBV3-2,TRBJ1-1,15,many,TGTGCCAGCAGCGTACTACTTCACAGGGACACTGAAGCTTTCTTT,CASSVLLHRDTEAFF
TRBD2,TRBV16,TRBJ2-1,13,once,TGTGCCAGCACACGGAGCGGGAGCAATGAGCAGTTCTTC,CASTRSGSNEQFF
TRBD1,TRBV11-2,TRBJ1-1,14,many,TGTGCCAGCAGTTTAACAGGGGTGAACACTGAAGCTTTCTTT,CASSLTGVNTEAFF
-,TRBV6-1,TRBJ1-2,14,-,TGTGCCAGCCAGGGCGGGGACCAGGGCTATGGCTACACCTTC,CASQGGDQGYGYTF
-,TRBV2,TRBJ1-1,11,many,TGTGCCAGCAGTGAGGGCACTGAAGCTTTCTTT,CASSEGTEAFF
-,TRBV5-1,TRBJ1-1,13,-,TGCGCCAGCCGACGTGGGGAGGGGACTGAAGCTTTCTTT,CASRRGEGTEAFF
-,TRBV20-1,TRBJ2-7,12,many,TGCAGTGCTAGATTAACAAACTACGAGCAGTACTTC,CSARLTNYEQYF